The 32 T cell receptor beta chains given below trace back to one sample, sequenced in a study of blood T cell repertoires in COVID-19. Generated by immunoSEQ multiplex PCR, the TCRdb table keeps only in-frame clones and is missing some. The sample holds over 150,000 clones; roughly 80% are singletons and the top ten take roughly 12%. Sequenced sample: PBMCs or T cells enriched from blood (not recorded which). The receptor source for this set is a man aged 35 to 55 who had recovered from COVID-19.

The rearrangement links TRBV7-2 to TRBJ2-2; 10 bases align to TRBD1. Germline CDR1 SGHTA, CDR2 FQGNSA. Unmatched junction bases numbered 6, after V lost 1 base and J lost 4 bases. This CDR3 spans 17 amino acids. The CDR3 bases are TGTGCCAGCAGCTTAGGTGGGGGGACAGGGGCCACCGGGGAGCTGTTTTTT. It codes for CASSLGGGTGATGELFF.

This clone was recorded a few times. The chain employs TRBV9 and TRBJ1-1; D is perhaps TRBD1 (6 bases). The germline gives CDR1 SGDLS, CDR2 YYNGEE. There are 13 residues in the CDR3. Deletions cut 4 bases from V and 3 bases from J, with 10 bases between. In DNA, the CDR3 is TGTGCCAGCAGCCTCTGGACAGACACTGAAGCTTTCTTT. Translated, it gives CASSLWTDTEAFF.

The chain recombines TRBV11-3 with TRBJ2-7; D not resolved. The CDR3 is 12 amino acids. Trimming removed 2 bases from V and 8 bases from J, with 10 bases in between. Germline V gene sequence: CDR1 SGHNT, CDR2 YENEEA. This chain's CDR3 is CASSLYTGQQYF. In nucleotides, the CDR3 is TGTGCCAGCAGCTTATACACTGGGCAGCAGTACTTC. Based on the CDR3 plus reference TRBV11-3 and TRBJ2-7, the full variable domain is EAGVVQSPRYKIIEKKQPVAFWCNPISGHNTLYWYLQNLGQGPELLIRYENEEAVDDSQLPKDRFSAERLKGVDSTLKIQPAELGDSAVYLCASSLYTGQQYFGPGTRLTVT.

The V gene is TRBV11-1, the J gene TRBJ2-7; a weak D match, TRBD2 (5 bases). The germline CDR1 and CDR2 sequences are SGHAT and FQDESV (reference sequence). The CDR3 length is 14 residues. V gave up 5 bases and J gave up 2 bases, with 13 bases separating them. The DNA of the CDR3 is TGTGCCAGCAGCACCCAACGGGATACCTACGAGCAGTACTTC. This encodes CASSTQRDTYEQYF. The full variable domain, its missing parts supplied by reference TRBV11-1 and TRBJ2-7, is EAEVAQSPRYKITEKSQAVAFWCDPISGHATLYWYRQILGQGPELLVQFQDESVVDDSQLPKDRFSAERLKGVDSTLKIQPAELGDSAMYLCASSTQRDTYEQYFGPGTRLTVT.

As DNA, the CDR3 is TGTGCCAGCAGAAGGCAGACAGGGGTCAGGGAAAAACTGTTTTTT. Translation: CASRRQTGVREKLFF. This chain joins TRBV2 and TRBJ1-4; TRBD1 agrees at 8 bases. J was trimmed by 8 bases and V by 6 bases; bases with no gene match: 11. CDR3 size: 15 residues. Germline assignment: CDR1 SNHLY and CDR2 FYNNEI.

V usage is TRBV5-4 and J usage is TRBJ2-7; no definite D call. The CDR3 is made up of 14 amino acids. Per germline, CDR1 SGHNT and CDR2 YYREEE (reference sequence). The V and J ends lost 4 bases and 4 bases respectively, with 15 bases between them. CDR3 amino acids: CASSLSGEPYEQYF. Here the CDR3 DNA reads TGTGCCAGCAGCCTTTCCGGAGAACCTTACGAGCAGTACTTC.

The V call is TRBV18, the J call TRBJ2-7; TRBD2 might be the D (5 bases). Trimming stripped 4 bases from V and 3 bases from J, with 16 bases between. Germline V gene lookup returns CDR1 KGHSH and CDR2 LQKENI. CDR3 length: 15 amino acids. CDR3 sequence: CASSLTGHRGYEQYF. The CDR3 DNA reads as TGTGCCAGCTCACTAACGGGTCACCGGGGCTACGAGCAGTACTTC.

This chain joins TRBV15 and TRBJ1-5, with 8 nucleotides matching TRBD1. Germline assignment: CDR1 LNHNV and CDR2 YYDKDF (reference sequence). The CDR3 length is 15 residues. Losses at the gene ends were 5 bases for V and 3 bases for J; bases not matched to a gene: 6. DNA of the CDR3: TGTGCCACCAGCGGCTCGACAGGGGCCAATCAGCCCCAGCATTTT. This encodes CATSGSTGANQPQHF.

The V call is TRBV18, the J call TRBJ2-5; TRBD1 is a possible D gene (5 bases). Germline values: CDR1 KGHSH, CDR2 LQKENI. Trimming stripped 4 bases from V and 2 bases from J, with 11 bases between. The CDR3 is 14 amino acids. The CDR3 nucleotides read TGTGCCAGCTCACGGGGCCAGAGACAAGAGACCCAGTACTTC. Its translation is CASSRGQRQETQYF.

A remark on this clone: This specimen includes other DNA sequences encoding the same CDR3. The genes are TRBV5-1 and TRBJ1-1, with D possibly being TRBD1 (5 bases). There are 13 residues in the CDR3. The V end lost 2 bases, the J end lost 2 bases, and 7 bases lay between the germline ends. CDR1 and CDR2 from the germline V gene are SGHRS and YFSETQ. The CDR3 reads CASSFQGNTEAFF. The CDR3 region has the DNA TGCGCCAGCAGCTTCCAGGGAAACACTGAAGCTTTCTTT.

The chain recombines TRBV28 with TRBJ1-2, with TRBD1 as a possible D gene (5 bases). The CDR3 has 17 residues. V was shortened by 2 bases and J by 4 bases, with 20 bases between the two germline ends. Germline lookup yields CDR1 MDHEN and CDR2 SYDVKM. The CDR3 bases are TGTGCCAGCAGTTTACCCATTGGGGCAGGGAAGGGCTATGGCTACACCTTC. Translating gives CASSLPIGAGKGYGYTF.

This clone was seen once. The V gene is TRBV3-1 (or the pseudogene TRBV3-2), the J gene TRBJ2-1, with a tentative D call TRBD2 (6 bases). The CDR3 loop spans 15 amino acids. The germline V gene encodes CDR1 LGHDT and CDR2 YNNKEL (reference sequence). V was pared by 4 bases and J by 4 bases, with 14 bases between. This CDR3 reads CASSPGVLVYNEQFF. In DNA, the CDR3 is TGTGCCAGCAGCCCGGGGGTGCTAGTTTACAATGAGCAGTTCTTC.

The rearrangement joins TRBV6-4 to TRBJ2-5; TRBD2 is a possible D gene (6 bases). Germline V gene sequence: CDR1 MRHNA, CDR2 SNTAGT. V was shortened by 6 bases and J by 4 bases, with 12 bases between the two germline ends. The CDR3 totals 13 residues. The CDR3 DNA is TGTGCCAGCAGCCCCCGAGCGGGAGAGACCCAGTACTTC. Its translation is CASSPRAGETQYF.

As for this clone: Other nucleotide sequences from this sample produce the same CDR3. The chain has TRBV18 and TRBJ2-7; D call uncertain. The germline CDR1 and CDR2 sequences are KGHSH and LQKENI. Trimming left V 3 bases short and J 0 bases short, with 9 bases between. The CDR3 covers 14 residues. This chain's CDR3 is CASSPPADSYEQYF. The CDR3, as DNA: TGTGCCAGCTCACCCCCCGCGGACTCCTACGAGCAGTACTTC.

This clone was seen a single time. The V gene is TRBV2, the J gene TRBJ1-1; no reliable D call. CDR3 length: 12 residues. Germline-derived CDR1 and CDR2 are SNHLY and FYNNEI. The V gene lost 2 bases and the J gene lost 13 bases, with 14 bases spanning the gap. As DNA, the CDR3 is TGTGCCAGCAGTGAAAACCCCCTGGGAGGTTTCTTT. It is translated as CASSENPLGGFF.

J is TRBJ2-1 and V is TRBV23-1; D is perhaps TRBD1 (6 bases). TRBV23-1 is classed as an ORF, of uncertain function. Trimming took off 5 bases at V and 7 bases at J, with 6 bases between the two ends. This CDR3 has 11 residues. Here the CDR3 reads CASSTGNEQFF. CDR3 DNA: TGCGCCAGCAGTACAGGGAATGAGCAGTTCTTC.

This clone has just one count. The rearrangement uses TRBV5-1 and TRBJ2-7; TRBD2 matches at 11 bases. This CDR3 has 16 residues. V trimming: 0 bases; J trimming: 2 bases; junction bases outside the gene matches: 4. CDR1 and CDR2 (germline): SGHRS, YFSETQ. The CDR3 DNA follows: TGCGCCAGCAGCTTGGGAACTAGCGGGAGCGCCTACGAGCAGTACTTC. Its translation is CASSLGTSGSAYEQYF.

The gene calls are TRBV3-1 (or the pseudogene TRBV3-2) and TRBJ1-1; D may be TRBD1 (5 bases). The germline V gene encodes CDR1 LGHDT and CDR2 YNNKEL (reference sequence). CDR3 length equals 14 residues. V was trimmed by 1 base and J by 4 bases, leaving 10 bases between them. Here the CDR3 reads CASSQGGYGTEAFF. CDR3 in DNA: TGTGCCAGCAGCCAAGGGGGCTATGGCACTGAAGCTTTCTTT.

The chain links TRBV5-1 to TRBJ2-2, with TRBD1 as a possible D gene (5 bases). This CDR3 has 14 amino acids. Germline values: CDR1 SGHRS, CDR2 YFSETQ. The V and J ends lost 4 bases and 1 base respectively, with 8 bases between them. The CDR3 DNA is TGCGCCAGCAGCCTGCAGGGGAACACCGGGGAGCTGTTTTTT. It specifies CASSLQGNTGELFF.

The rearrangement uses TRBV7-9 and TRBJ1-3; perhaps TRBD1 as D (5 bases). This CDR3 has 16 residues. V gave up 7 bases and J gave up 2 bases, with 18 bases separating them. CDR1 SEHNR and CDR2 FQNEAQ come from the germline V gene (reference sequence). The CDR3 sequence is CASTPADGGTGNTIYF. CDR3 bases: TGTGCCAGCACCCCAGCGGACGGGGGGACTGGAAACACCATATATTTT.

This rearrangement joins TRBV5-1 to TRBJ2-2, with TRBD1 identical over 7 bases. The germline V gene encodes CDR1 SGHRS and CDR2 YFSETQ. CDR3 size: 16 residues. The trim removed 0 bases at V and 0 bases at J, leaving 2 bases unmatched. In DNA, the CDR3 is TGCGCCAGCAGCTTGGTGCAGGGGGCGAACACCGGGGAGCTGTTTTTT. It is translated as CASSLVQGANTGELFF.

The sample holds one count of this clone. The chain recombines TRBV30 with TRBJ2-3, with TRBD2 matching 9 bases. Per germline, CDR1 GTSNPN and CDR2 SVGIG (reference sequence). The CDR3 is 16 amino acids. V shed 4 bases and J 5 bases; nucleotides not matched to a gene: 13. The CDR3 bases are TGTGCCTGGACCCCCGGAATAGCGGGAGCGGAAGATACGCAGTATTTT. The encoded protein is CAWTPGIAGAEDTQYF.

This clone was recorded only once. The V call is TRBV10-1, the J call TRBJ2-1; 8 nucleotides agree with TRBD2. CDR3 length: 15 amino acids. The V gene's germline CDR1 is WNHNN and CDR2 SYGVQD (reference sequence). The V and J ends lost 3 bases and 5 bases, in that order; junction bases with no gene match: 6. The CDR3 protein is CASSEVAGNDNEQFF. Here the CDR3 DNA reads TGCGCCAGCAGTGAAGTAGCGGGAAACGACAATGAGCAGTTCTTC.

The rearrangement uses TRBV7-2 and TRBJ1-5; D might be TRBD1 (6 bases). The ends were cut back, 2 bases at V and 2 bases at J, with 13 bases in the middle. The CDR3 length is 16 residues. Germline CDR1 is SGHTA and CDR2 is FQGNSA. This CDR3 is CASSLLGPGGNQPQHF. Here the CDR3 DNA reads TGTGCCAGCAGCTTACTGGGACCAGGGGGCAATCAGCCCCAGCATTTT.

J is TRBJ1-2 and V is TRBV19; a possible D gene is TRBD1 (6 bases). Germline CDR1 and CDR2: LNHDA and SQIVND (reference sequence). The V end was cut by 2 bases, the J end by 5 bases, with 6 bases between. This CDR3 is built from 12 residues. In DNA, the CDR3 is TGTGCCAGTAGTATACAGGGGTATGGCTACACCTTC. Amino acids: CASSIQGYGYTF.

The J gene is TRBJ2-1, the V gene TRBV2, with TRBD2 identical over 9 bases. The CDR3 covers 14 residues. Germline CDR1 SNHLY, CDR2 FYNNEI. V dropped 4 bases and J dropped 6; count of bases not matched to a gene: 4. For the CDR3, the DNA is TGTGCCAGCAGTGCCGGGACTAGCCCCAATGAGCAGTTCTTC. Protein: CASSAGTSPNEQFF. Full variable domain (missing parts from reference TRBV2 and TRBJ2-1): EPEVTQTPSHQVTQMGQEVILRCVPISNHLYFYWYRQILGQKVEFLVSFYNNEISEKSEIFDDQFSVERPDGSNFTLKIRSTKLEDSAMYFCASSAGTSPNEQFFGPGTRLTVL.

This clone has more than one count but fewer than ten. This sample also contains other DNA sequences that code for the same CDR3. The chain uses TRBV24-1 and TRBJ2-3; 7 bases line up with TRBD1. CDR3 length equals 13 residues. The germline CDR1 and CDR2 sequences are KGHDR and SFDVKD. J gave up 5 bases and V 4 bases, and 2 bases lay outside the gene matches. CDR3 region: CATSDPGGDTQYF. In nucleotides, the CDR3 is TGTGCCACCAGTGACCCAGGGGGAGATACGCAGTATTTT.

V gene TRBV7-9 combines with J gene TRBJ2-1; no clear D gene. V was cut by 5 bases and J by 0 bases, with 11 bases left in between. Germline loops: CDR1 SEHNR, CDR2 FQNEAQ (reference sequence). This CDR3 is built from 15 residues. The CDR3 is CASSVGLSSYNEQFF. CDR3 DNA sequence: TGTGCCAGCAGCGTAGGGCTCAGCTCCTACAATGAGCAGTTCTTC. The whole variable domain, filled in from reference TRBV7-9 and TRBJ2-1, reads DTGVSQNPRHKITKRGQNVTFRCDPISEHNRLYWYRQTLGQGPEFLTYFQNEAQLEKSRLLSDRFSAERPKGSFSTLEIQRTEQGDSAMYLCASSVGLSSYNEQFFGPGTRLTVL.

This clone was picked up one time. This chain joins TRBV6-5 and TRBJ1-1; weak D call: TRBD1 (6 bases). There are 15 residues in the CDR3. Germline V gives CDR1 MNHEY, CDR2 SVGAGI. V lost 6 bases to trimming and J lost 4 bases, with 18 bases between them. As DNA, the CDR3 is TGTGCCAGCAGGTCTTGGTTAGACAGGAGCACTGAAGCTTTCTTT. Translation: CASRSWLDRSTEAFF.

The V gene is TRBV4-3, the J gene TRBJ2-1, with D possibly being TRBD2 (5 bases). Between the trimmed V and J ends, which lost 0 bases and 5 bases, there was a span of 17 bases. Germline CDR1 and CDR2: LGHNA and YSLEER. The CDR3 has 17 amino acids. CDR3 sequence (DNA): TGCGCCAGCAGCCAAGAGATCGGACTTCGAGGGCACAATGAGCAGTTCTTC. Its translation is CASSQEIGLRGHNEQFF.

The CDR3 nucleotides are TGTGCCAGCAGAACGGGGACAGGGGGCCGCTACGAGCAGTACTTC. This encodes CASRTGTGGRYEQYF. The chain uses TRBV6-6 and TRBJ2-7, with TRBD1 matching 12 bases. This CDR3 region has 15 residues. The junction had 6 bases not matched to a gene; V was cut back by 6 bases and J by 3 bases. Germline V gene lookup returns CDR1 MNHNY and CDR2 SVGAGI (reference sequence).

The count of this clone is one. The V gene is TRBV28, the J gene TRBJ2-1; 7 nucleotides agree with TRBD2. Germline CDR1 is MDHEN and CDR2 is SYDVKM. The trim removed 4 bases at V and 6 bases at J, leaving 21 bases unmatched. The CDR3 extends over 19 amino acids. The CDR3 loop reads CASSSYPTEQAGIINEQFF. CDR3 DNA: TGTGCCAGCAGTTCCTACCCTACAGAACAAGCGGGAATAATCAATGAGCAGTTCTTC.